This TCR beta chain originates from a study of cytomegalovirus exposure and HLA in healthy donors. Turning to the study itself: Drawn from HLA-typed donors, about 82 million unique TCRs were held in an early data release.

Regarding the study as a whole: TCR beta chain V- and J-gene trimming was linked, in a later analysis, to a missense variant in DCLRE1C. Some V segments, including TRBV6-2 and TRBV6-3, were excluded as indistinguishable. Accurate HLA-A and HLA-B prediction from TCR beta sequences was reported for most subjects.

The sample holds one count of this clone. Its antigen is still unknown. The PCR was carried out with 60 Vbeta primers and 13 Jbeta primers. Sequenced by immunoSEQ multiplex PCR; TCRdb stores in-frame clones only, minus some. The table includes approximately 140,000 clones, 77% detected once. V was cut by 0 bases and J by 5 bases, with 11 bases left in between. CDR1 MNHNY and CDR2 SVGAGI come from the germline V gene (reference sequence). CDR3 length equals 15 residues. The sample taken for sequencing was PBMCs. This sequence joins TRBV6-6 and TRBJ2-1; D might be TRBD2 (5 bases). The source is a woman aged 55-75 years in good health and CMV-seronegative. DNA of the CDR3: TGTGCCAGCAGTTACTCGTCCCTAGCCAACAATGAGCAGTTCTTC. Its translation is CASSYSSLANNEQFF.